The T cell receptor (beta chain) under discussion was sequenced for a study of CD8+CD57+ T cells in acquired aplastic anemia. The study, taken as a whole, reports: Patients showed no significant difference from controls in CD8+ Simpson's diversity.

Points on this clonotype: Its target is not known.

For CDR3 and TCR beta VDJ profiling, genomic DNA was the template used. TCRdb re-called the reads through MiXCR, storing one row per CDR3 protein. This table holds approximately 180,000 distinct CDR3 sequences, roughly 48% found once. Sequenced patients had shown CD8+CD57+ cell expansion by flow cytometry. Trimming cost V 5 bases and J 6 bases, with 17 bases left between them. Germline CDR1 is LNHNV and CDR2 is YYDKDF (reference sequence). CDR3 length: 15 amino acids. This TCR was recovered from a human donor with aplastic anemia. This chain uses TRBV15 with TRBJ2-1, with D possibly matching TRBD2 (6 bases). The specimen was sorted CD4+, CD8+, or CD8+CD57+ T cells (not recorded which) from PBMCs. In DNA form, the CDR3 reads TGTGCCACCAGCGGAGGACCCGGGACTTTCAATGAGCAGTTCTTC. Amino acids: CATSGGPGTFNEQFF.